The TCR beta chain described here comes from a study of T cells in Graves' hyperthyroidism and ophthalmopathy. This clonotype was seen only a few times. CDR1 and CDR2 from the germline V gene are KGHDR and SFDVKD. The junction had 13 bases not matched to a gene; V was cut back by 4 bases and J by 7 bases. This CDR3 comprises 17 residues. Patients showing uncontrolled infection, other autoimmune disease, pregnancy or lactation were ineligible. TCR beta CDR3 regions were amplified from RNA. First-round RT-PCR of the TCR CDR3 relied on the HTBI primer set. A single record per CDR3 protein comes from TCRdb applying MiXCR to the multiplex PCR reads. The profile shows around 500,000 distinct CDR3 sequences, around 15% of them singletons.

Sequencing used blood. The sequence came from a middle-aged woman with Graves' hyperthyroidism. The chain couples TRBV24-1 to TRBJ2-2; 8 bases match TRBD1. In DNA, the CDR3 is TGTGCCACCAGTGAGGTTGTCGGCAGGGGGCAGGTCGGGGAGCTGTTTTTT. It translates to CATSEVVGRGQVGELFF.